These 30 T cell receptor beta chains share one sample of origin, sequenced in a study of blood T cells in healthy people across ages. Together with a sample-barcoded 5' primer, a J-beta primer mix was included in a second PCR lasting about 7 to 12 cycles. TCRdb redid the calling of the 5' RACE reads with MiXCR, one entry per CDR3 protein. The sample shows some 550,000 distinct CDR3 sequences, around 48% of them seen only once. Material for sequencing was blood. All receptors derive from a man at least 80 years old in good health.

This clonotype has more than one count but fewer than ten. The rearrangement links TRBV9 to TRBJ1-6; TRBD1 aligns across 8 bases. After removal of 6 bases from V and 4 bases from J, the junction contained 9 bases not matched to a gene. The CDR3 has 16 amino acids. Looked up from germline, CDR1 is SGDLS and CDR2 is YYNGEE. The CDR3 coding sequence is TGTGCCAGCACTTCAGCAGGGGGCTCTTATAATTCACCCCTCCACTTT. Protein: CASTSAGGSYNSPLHF.

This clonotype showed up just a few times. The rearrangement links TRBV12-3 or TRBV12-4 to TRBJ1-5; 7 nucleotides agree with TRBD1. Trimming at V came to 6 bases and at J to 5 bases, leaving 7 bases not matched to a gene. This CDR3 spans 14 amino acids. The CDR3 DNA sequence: TGTGCCAGCAGCCAACAACAGGGGCATCAGCCCCAGCATTTT. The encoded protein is CASSQQQGHQPQHF.

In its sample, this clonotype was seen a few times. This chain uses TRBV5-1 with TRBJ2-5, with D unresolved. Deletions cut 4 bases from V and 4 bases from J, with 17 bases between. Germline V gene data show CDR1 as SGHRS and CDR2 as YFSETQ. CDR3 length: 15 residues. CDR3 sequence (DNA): TGCGCCAGCAGCGGGTCGACCAGAGATCGAGAGACCCAGTACTTC. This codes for CASSGSTRDRETQYF.

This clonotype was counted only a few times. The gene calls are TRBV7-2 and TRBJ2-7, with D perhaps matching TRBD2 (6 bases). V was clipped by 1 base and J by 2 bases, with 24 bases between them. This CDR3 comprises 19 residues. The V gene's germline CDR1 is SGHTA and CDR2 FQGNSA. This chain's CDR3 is CASSLGDGGIALSTYEQYF. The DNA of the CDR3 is TGTGCCAGCAGCTTAGGCGATGGCGGGATTGCTTTGTCAACCTACGAGCAGTACTTC.

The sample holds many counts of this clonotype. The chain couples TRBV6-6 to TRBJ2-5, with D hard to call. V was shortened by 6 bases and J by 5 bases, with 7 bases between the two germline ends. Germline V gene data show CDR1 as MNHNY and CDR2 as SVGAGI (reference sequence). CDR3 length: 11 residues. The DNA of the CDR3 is TGTGCCAGCAGCGAGAAGGAGACCCAGTACTTC. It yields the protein CASSEKETQYF.

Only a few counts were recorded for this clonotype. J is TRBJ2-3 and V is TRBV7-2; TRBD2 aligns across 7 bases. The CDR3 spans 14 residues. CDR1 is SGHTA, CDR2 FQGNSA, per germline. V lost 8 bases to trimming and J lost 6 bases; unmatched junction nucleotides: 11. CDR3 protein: CASSQAGPKDTQYF. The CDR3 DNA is TGTGCCAGCTCGCAAGCGGGGCCTAAGGATACGCAGTATTTT. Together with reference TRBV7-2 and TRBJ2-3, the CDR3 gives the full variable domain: GAGVSQSPSNKVTEKGKDVELRCDPISGHTALYWYRQSLGQGLEFLIYFQGNSAPDKSGLPSDRFSAERTGGSVSTLTIQRTQQEDSAVYLCASSQAGPKDTQYFGPGTRLTVL.

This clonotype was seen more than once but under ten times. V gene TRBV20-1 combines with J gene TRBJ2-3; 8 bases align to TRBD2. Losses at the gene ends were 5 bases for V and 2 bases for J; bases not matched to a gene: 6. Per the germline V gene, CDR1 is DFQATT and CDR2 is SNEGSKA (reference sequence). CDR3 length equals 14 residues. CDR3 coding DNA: TGCAGTGCTGGACGCGGGGGGATCACAGATACGCAGTATTTT. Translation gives CSAGRGGITDTQYF.

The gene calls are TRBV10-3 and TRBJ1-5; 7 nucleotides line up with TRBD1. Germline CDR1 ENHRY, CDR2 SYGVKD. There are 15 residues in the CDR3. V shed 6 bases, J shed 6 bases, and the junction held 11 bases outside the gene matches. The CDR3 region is CAISSTGEERQPQHF. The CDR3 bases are TGTGCCATCAGCTCTACAGGGGAAGAGCGTCAGCCCCAGCATTTT.

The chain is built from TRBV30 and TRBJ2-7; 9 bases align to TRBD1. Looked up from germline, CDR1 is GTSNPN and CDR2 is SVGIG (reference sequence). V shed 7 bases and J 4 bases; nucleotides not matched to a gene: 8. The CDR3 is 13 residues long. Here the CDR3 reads CASGGDRAYEQYF. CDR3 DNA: TGTGCCTCAGGTGGGGACAGGGCTTACGAGCAGTACTTC.

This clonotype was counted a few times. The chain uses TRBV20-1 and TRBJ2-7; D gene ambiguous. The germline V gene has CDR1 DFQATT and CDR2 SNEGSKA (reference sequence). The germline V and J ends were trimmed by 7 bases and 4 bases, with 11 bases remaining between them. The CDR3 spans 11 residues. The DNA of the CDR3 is TGCAGTGGATCTCGCGGTTACGAGCAGTACTTC. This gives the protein CSGSRGYEQYF.

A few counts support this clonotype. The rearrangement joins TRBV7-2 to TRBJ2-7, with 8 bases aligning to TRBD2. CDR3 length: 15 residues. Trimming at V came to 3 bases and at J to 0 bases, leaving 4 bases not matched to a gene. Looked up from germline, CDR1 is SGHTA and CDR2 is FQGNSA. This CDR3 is CASSFHGGASYEQYF. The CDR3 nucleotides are TGTGCCAGCAGCTTCCACGGGGGGGCCTCCTACGAGCAGTACTTC.

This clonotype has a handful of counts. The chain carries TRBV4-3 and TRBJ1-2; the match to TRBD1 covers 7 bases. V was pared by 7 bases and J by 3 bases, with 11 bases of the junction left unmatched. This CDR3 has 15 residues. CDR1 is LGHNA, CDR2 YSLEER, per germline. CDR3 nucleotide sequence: TGCGCCAGCACCCCCGACAGGGAGGATTACTATGGCTACACCTTC. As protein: CASTPDREDYYGYTF.

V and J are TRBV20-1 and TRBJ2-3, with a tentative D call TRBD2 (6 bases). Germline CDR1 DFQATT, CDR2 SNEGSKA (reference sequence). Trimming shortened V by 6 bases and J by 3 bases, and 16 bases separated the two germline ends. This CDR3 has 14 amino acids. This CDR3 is CSASRGTLTDTQYF. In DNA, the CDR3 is TGCAGTGCCAGTCGGGGGACTCTTACAGATACGCAGTATTTT.

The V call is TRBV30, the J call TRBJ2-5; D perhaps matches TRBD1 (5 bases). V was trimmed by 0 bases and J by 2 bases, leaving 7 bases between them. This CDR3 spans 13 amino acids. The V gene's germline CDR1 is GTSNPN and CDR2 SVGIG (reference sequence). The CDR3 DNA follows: TGTGCCTGGAGTGTGGACACTCAAGAGACCCAGTACTTC. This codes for CAWSVDTQETQYF. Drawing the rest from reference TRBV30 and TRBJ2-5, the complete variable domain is SQTIHQWPATLVQPVGSPLSLECTVEGTSNPNLYWYRQAAGRGLQLLFYSVGIGQISSEVPQNLSASRPQDRQFILSSKKLLLSDSGFYLCAWSVDTQETQYFGPGTRLLVL.

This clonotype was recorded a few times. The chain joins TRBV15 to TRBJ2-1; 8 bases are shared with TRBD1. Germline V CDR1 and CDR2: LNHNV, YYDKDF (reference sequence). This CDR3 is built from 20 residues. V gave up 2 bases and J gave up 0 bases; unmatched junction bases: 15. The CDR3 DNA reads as TGTGCCACCAGCAGATCACCTAAGACAGGGGAAAGAAGCTCCTACAATGAGCAGTTCTTC. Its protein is CATSRSPKTGERSSYNEQFF.

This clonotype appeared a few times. CDR3: CASSEGTANTEAFF. The CDR3 DNA follows: TGTGCCAGCAGCGAAGGGACGGCGAACACTGAAGCTTTCTTT. This chain links TRBV7-9 with TRBJ1-1, with D possibly being TRBD1 (5 bases). V lost 5 bases to trimming and J lost 1 base, with 11 bases between them. Germline CDR1 SEHNR, CDR2 FQNEAQ (reference sequence). This CDR3 is 14 amino acids long.

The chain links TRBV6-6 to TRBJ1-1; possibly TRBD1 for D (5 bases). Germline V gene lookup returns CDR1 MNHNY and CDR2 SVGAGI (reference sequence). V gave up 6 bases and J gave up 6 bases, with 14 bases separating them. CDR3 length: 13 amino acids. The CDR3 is CASRPLSGSEAFF. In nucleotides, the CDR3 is TGTGCCAGCAGACCTCTCTCAGGGTCTGAAGCTTTCTTT.

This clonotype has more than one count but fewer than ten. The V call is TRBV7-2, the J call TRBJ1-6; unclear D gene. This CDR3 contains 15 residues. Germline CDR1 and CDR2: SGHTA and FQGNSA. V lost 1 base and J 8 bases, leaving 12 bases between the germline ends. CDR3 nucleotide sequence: TGTGCCAGCAGCTTAGGCGGCCCCCGGGATTCACCCCTCCACTTT. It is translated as CASSLGGPRDSPLHF.

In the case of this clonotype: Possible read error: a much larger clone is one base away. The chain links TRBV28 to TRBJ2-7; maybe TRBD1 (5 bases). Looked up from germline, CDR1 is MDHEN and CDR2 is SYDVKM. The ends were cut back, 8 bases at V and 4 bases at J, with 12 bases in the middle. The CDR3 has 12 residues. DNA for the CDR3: TGTGCCAGCCTAGGGGTGACTTACGAGCAGTACTTC. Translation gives CASLGVTYEQYF.

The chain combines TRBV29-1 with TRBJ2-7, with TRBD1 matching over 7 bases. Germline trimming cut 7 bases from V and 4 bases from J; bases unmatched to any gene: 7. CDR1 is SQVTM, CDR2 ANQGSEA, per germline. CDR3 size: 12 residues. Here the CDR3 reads CSGRDRGYEQYF. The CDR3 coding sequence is TGCAGCGGCCGGGACAGAGGTTACGAGCAGTACTTC.

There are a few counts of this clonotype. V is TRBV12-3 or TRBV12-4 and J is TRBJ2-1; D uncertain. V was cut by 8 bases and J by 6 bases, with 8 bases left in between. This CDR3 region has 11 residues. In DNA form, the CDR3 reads TGTGCCAGCCTCCGCAGCAATGAGCAGTTCTTC. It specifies CASLRSNEQFF.

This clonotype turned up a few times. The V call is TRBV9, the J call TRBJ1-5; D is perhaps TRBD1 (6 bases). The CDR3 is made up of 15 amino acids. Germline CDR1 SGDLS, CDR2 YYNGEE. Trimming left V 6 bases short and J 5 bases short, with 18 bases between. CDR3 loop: CASNREGGPDQPQHF. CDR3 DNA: TGTGCCAGCAATAGAGAGGGGGGCCCTGATCAGCCCCAGCATTTT.

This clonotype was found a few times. The DNA for the CDR3 is TGTGCCAGCAGCTGGGACAGGGTTTACTACGAGCAGTACTTC. Its translation: CASSWDRVYYEQYF. The rearrangement joins TRBV7-2 to TRBJ2-7; 9 bases line up with TRBD1. Germline V gene lookup returns CDR1 SGHTA and CDR2 FQGNSA. J was trimmed by 3 bases and V by 4 bases; bases with no gene match: 4. The CDR3 consists of 14 residues.

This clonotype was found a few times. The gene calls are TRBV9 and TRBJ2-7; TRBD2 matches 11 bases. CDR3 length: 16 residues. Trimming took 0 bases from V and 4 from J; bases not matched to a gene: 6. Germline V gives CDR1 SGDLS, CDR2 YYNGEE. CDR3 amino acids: CASSVGTSGSMYEQYF. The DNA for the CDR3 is TGTGCCAGCAGCGTAGGCACTAGCGGGAGTATGTACGAGCAGTACTTC.

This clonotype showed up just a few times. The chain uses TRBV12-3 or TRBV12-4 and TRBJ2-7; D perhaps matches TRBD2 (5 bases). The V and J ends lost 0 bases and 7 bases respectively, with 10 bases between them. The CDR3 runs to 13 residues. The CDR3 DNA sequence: TGTGCCAGCAGTTTAGCACTAGTTTGTGAGCAGTACTTC. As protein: CASSLALVCEQYF.

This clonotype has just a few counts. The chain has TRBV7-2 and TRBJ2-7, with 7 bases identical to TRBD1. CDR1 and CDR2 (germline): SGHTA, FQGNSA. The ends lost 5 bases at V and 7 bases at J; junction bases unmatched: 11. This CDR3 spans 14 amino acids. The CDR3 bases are TGTGCCAGCAGCCCTCGACAGGGTTACAATGAGCAGTACTTC. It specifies CASSPRQGYNEQYF. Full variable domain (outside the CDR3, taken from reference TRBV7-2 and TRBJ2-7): GAGVSQSPSNKVTEKGKDVELRCDPISGHTALYWYRQSLGQGLEFLIYFQGNSAPDKSGLPSDRFSAERTGGSVSTLTIQRTQQEDSAVYLCASSPRQGYNEQYFGPGTRLTVT.

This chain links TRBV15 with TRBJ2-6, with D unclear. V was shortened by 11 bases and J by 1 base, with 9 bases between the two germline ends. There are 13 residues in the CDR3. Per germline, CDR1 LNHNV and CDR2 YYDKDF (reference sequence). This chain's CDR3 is CAVHKSGANVLTF. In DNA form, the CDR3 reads TGTGCCGTCCACAAATCTGGGGCCAACGTCCTGACTTTC.

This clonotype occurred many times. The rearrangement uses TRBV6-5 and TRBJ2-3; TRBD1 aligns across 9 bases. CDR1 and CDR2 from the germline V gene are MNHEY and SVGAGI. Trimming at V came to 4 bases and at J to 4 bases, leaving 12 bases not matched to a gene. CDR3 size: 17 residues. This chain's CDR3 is CASSSRRTGGASDTQYF. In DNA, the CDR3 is TGTGCCAGCAGTTCCCGGCGCACAGGGGGCGCGTCAGATACGCAGTATTTT.

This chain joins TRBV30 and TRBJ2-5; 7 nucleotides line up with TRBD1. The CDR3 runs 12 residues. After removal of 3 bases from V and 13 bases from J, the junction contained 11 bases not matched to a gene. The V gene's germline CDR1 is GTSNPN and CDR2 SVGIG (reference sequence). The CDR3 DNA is TGTGCCTGGAGCCCTGGACAGGAAATGCGGTACTTC. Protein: CAWSPGQEMRYF.

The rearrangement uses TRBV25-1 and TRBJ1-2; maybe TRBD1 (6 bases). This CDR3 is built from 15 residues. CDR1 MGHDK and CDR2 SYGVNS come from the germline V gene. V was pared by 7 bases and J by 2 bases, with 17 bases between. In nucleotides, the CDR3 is TGTGCCAGCAAAGAAGGACAGACTCCCAACTATGGCTACACCTTC. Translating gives CASKEGQTPNYGYTF.